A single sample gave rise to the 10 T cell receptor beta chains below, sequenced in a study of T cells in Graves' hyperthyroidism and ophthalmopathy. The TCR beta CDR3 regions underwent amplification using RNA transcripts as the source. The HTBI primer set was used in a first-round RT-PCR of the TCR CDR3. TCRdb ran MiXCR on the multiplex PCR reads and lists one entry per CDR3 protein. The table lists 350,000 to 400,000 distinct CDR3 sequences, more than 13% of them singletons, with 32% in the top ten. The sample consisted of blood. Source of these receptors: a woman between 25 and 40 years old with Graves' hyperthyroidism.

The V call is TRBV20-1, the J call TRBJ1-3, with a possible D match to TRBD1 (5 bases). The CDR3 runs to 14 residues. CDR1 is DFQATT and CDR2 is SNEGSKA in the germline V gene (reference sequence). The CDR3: CGSLDGARGDTIYF. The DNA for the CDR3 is TGCGGATCGTTAGATGGGGCTCGGGGAGACACCATATATTTT.

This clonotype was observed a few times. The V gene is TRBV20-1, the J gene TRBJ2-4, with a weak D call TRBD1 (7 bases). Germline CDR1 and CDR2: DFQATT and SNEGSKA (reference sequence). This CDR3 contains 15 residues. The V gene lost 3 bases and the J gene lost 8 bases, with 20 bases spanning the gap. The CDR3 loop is CSASPRGARRDIQYF. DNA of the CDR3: TGCAGTGCTAGCCCCAGGGGGGCCCGACGGGACATTCAGTACTTC.

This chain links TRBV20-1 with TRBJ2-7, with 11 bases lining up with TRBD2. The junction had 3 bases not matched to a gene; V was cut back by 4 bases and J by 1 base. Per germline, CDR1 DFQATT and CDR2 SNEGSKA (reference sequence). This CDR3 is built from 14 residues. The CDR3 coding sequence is TGCAGTGCTAAAGGACTAGCGGGTTCCTACGAGCAGTACTTC. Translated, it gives CSAKGLAGSYEQYF.

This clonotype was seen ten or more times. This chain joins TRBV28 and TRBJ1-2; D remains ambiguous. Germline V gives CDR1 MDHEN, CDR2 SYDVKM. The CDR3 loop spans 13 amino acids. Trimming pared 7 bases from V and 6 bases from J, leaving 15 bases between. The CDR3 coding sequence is TGTGCCAGCACTCCGGCGGTCCAAAATGGCTACACCTTC. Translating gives CASTPAVQNGYTF.

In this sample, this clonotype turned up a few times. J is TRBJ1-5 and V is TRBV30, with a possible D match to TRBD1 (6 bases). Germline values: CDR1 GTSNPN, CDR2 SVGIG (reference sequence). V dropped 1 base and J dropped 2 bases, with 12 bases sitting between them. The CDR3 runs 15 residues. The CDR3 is CAWSGGATGNQPQHF. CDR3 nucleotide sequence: TGTGCCTGGAGTGGGGGGGCTACGGGCAATCAGCCCCAGCATTTT.

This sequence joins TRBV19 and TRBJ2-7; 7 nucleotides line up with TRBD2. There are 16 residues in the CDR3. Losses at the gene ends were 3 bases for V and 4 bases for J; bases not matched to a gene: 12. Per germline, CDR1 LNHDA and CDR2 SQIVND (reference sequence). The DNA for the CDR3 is TGTGCCAGTAGTATCCCGGGAGGAGGAGGCCGTTACGAGCAGTACTTC. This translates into CASSIPGGGGRYEQYF.

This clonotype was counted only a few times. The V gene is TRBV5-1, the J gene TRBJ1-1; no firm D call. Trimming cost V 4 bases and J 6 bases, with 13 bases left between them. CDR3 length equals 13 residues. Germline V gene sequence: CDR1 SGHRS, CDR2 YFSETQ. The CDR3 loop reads CASSIPGLAEAFF. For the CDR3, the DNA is TGCGCCAGCAGCATCCCCGGGTTGGCTGAAGCTTTCTTT.

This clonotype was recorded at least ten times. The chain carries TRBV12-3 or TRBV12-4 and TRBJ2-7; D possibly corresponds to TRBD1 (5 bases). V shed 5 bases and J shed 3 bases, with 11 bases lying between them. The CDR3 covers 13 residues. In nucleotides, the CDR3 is TGTGCCAGCAGTCAGACAGATGTCTACGAGCAGTACTTC. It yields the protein CASSQTDVYEQYF.

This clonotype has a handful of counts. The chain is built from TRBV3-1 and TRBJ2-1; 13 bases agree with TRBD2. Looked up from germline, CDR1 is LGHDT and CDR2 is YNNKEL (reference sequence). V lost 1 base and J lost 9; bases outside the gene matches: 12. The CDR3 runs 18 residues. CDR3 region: CASSQVPGLAGSNGEQFF. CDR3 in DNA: TGTGCCAGCAGCCAAGTACCGGGACTAGCGGGAAGTAACGGTGAGCAGTTCTTC.

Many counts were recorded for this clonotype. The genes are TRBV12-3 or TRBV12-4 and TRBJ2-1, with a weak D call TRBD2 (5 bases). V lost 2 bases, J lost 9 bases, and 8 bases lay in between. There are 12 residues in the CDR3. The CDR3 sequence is CASSLPTSEQFF. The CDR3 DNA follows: TGTGCCAGCAGTTTACCTACTAGTGAGCAGTTCTTC.